This T cell receptor (beta chain) is from a study of T cell responses to AZD1222 COVID-19 vaccine. The study's findings and limits: Repertoire sampling occurred only after the peak T cell response.

TCRdb's table, derived via immunoSEQ multiplex PCR, lists solely in-frame clones and lacks some. The sample holds roughly 120,000 clones, around 90% seen once. The CDR3 length is 12 residues. V shed 7 bases and J shed 4 bases, with 10 bases lying between them. Germline V gene sequence: CDR1 MDHEN, CDR2 SYDVKM. On this clone: Antigen specificity is unknown.

The sample consisted of peripheral blood, taken on day 0 of MenACWY control vaccination. The receptor's source is an adult in good health. The chain carries TRBV28 and TRBJ2-5; a possible D gene is TRBD2 (6 bases). CDR3 nucleotides: TGTGCCAGCACCCCCGGGGGAGAGACCCAGTACTTC. As protein: CASTPGGETQYF.